The source of this TCR beta chain is a study of radiation and T cells in renal cell carcinoma. Time point noted: blood 4 weeks post-SBRT, at nephrectomy. Sample treatment: 15 Gy SBRT to primary tumor, nephrectomy 4 weeks later. Nephrectomy followed 15 Gy stereotactic body radiation by 4 weeks. Serial blood draws occurred at baseline and 2 and 4 weeks post-SBRT. Clear cell pathology was present in this patient's renal cell carcinoma. Only in-frame clones appear in the TCRdb table, and some are missing; sequencing was by immunoSEQ multiplex PCR. In the table there are approximately 86,000 clones, around four fifths of which are singletons. The starting material was blood, obtained from a patient whose treatment included radiotherapy and nephrectomy. This receptor was obtained from a man in his fifties with renal cell carcinoma.

The CDR3 spells CASSLDPSSTDTQYF. For the CDR3, the DNA is TGCGCCAGCAGCTTGGACCCGTCTAGCACAGATACGCAGTATTTT. The rearrangement links TRBV5-1 to TRBJ2-3, with D unresolved. CDR1 SGHRS and CDR2 YFSETQ come from the germline V gene. The ends were cut back, 0 bases at V and 0 bases at J, with 8 bases in the middle. The CDR3 contains 15 residues.